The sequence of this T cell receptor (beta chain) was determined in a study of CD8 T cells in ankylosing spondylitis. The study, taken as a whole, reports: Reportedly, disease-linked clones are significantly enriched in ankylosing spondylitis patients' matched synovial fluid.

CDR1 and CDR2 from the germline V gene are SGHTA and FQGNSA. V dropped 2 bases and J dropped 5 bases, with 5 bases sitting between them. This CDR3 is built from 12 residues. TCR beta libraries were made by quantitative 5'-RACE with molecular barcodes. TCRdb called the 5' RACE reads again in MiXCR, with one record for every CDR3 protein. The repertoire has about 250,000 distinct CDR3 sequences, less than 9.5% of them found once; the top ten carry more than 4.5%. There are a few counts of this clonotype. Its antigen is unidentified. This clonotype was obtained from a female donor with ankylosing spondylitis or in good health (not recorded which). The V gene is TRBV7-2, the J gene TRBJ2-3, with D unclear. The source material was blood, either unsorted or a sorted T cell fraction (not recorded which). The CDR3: CASSLNKDTQYF. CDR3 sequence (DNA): TGTGCCAGCAGCTTAAACAAAGATACGCAGTATTTT.